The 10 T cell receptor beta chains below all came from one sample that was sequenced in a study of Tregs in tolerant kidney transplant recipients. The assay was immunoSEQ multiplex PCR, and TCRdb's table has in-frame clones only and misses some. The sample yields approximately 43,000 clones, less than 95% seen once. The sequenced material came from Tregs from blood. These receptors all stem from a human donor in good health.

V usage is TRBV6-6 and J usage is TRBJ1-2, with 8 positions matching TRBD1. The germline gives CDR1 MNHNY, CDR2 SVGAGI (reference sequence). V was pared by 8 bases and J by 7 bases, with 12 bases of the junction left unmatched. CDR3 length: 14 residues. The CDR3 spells CASSQGARKGGYTF. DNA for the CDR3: TGTGCCAGCTCCCAGGGGGCCAGGAAGGGTGGCTACACCTTC.

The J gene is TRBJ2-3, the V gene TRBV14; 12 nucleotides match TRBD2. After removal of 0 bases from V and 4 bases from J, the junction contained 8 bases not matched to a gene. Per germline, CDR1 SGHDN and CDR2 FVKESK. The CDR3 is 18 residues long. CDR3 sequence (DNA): TGTGCCAGCAGCCAAGATCAGCTAGCGGGGGGGATAGCAGATACGCAGTATTTT. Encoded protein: CASSQDQLAGGIADTQYF.

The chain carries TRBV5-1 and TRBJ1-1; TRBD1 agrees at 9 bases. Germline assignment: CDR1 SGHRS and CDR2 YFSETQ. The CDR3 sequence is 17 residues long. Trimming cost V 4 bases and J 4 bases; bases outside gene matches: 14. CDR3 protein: CASSRGDRVEWFTEAFF. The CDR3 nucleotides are TGCGCCAGCAGCCGGGGGGACAGGGTGGAGTGGTTCACTGAAGCTTTCTTT.

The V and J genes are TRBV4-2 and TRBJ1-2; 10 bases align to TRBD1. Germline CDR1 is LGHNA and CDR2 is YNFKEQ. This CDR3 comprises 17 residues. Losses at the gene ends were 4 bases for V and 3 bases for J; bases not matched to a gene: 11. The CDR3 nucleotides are TGTGCCAGCAGCCCGGGCCTTCCGGGACAGGGGTACTATGGCTACACCTTC. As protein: CASSPGLPGQGYYGYTF.

The CDR3 loop reads CSVSKGTRNTGELFF. In DNA form, the CDR3 reads TGCAGCGTATCAAAGGGCACAAGGAACACCGGGGAGCTGTTTTTT. J is TRBJ2-2 and V is TRBV29-1; D not resolved. V was shortened by 6 bases and J by 1 base, with 15 bases between the two germline ends. The CDR3 length is 15 residues. The V gene's germline CDR1 is SQVTM and CDR2 ANQGSEA.

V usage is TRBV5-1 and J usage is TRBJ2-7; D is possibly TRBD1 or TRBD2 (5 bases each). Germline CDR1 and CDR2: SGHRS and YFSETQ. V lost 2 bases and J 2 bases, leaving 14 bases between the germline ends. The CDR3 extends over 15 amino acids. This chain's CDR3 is CASSFRWDGTYEQYF. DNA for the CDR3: TGCGCCAGCAGCTTTAGGTGGGACGGGACCTACGAGCAGTACTTC.

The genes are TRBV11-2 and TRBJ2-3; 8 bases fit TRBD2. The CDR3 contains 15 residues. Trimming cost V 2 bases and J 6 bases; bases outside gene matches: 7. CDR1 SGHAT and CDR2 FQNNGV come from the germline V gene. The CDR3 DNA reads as TGTGCCAGCAGCTTACGCGGGGGGCTCGGGGATACGCAGTATTTT. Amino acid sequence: CASSLRGGLGDTQYF.

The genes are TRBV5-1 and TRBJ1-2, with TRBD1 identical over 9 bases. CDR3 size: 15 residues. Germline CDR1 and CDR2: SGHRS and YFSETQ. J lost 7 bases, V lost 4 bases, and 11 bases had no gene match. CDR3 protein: CASSQPGQGRSGYTF. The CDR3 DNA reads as TGCGCCAGCAGCCAGCCGGGACAGGGAAGGTCTGGCTACACCTTC.

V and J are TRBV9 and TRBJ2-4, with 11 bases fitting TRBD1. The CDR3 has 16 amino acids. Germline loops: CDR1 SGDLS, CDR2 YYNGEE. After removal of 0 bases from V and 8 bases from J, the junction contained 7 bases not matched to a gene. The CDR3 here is CASSVGSGTGGHIQYF. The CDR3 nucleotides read TGTGCCAGCAGCGTAGGATCGGGGACAGGGGGTCACATTCAGTACTTC.

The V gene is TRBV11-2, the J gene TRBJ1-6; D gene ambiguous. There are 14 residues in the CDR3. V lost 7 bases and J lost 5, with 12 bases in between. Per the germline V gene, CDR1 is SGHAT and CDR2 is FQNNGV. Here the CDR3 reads CASTSGVHNSPLHF. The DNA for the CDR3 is TGTGCCAGCACGTCCGGGGTCCATAATTCACCCCTCCACTTT.